The 11 T cell receptor beta chains in this list originate from one sample, sequenced in a study of blood T cell repertoires in COVID-19. TCRdb's table, derived via immunoSEQ multiplex PCR, lists solely in-frame clones and lacks some. The data show about 99,000 clones, 80% to 90% seen once. The source material was peripheral blood. Source of these receptors: a human donor in a cohort sampled during active COVID-19.

CDR3 in amino acids: CASRPSFQGNTEAFF. For the CDR3, the DNA is TGTGCCAGCAGGCCCTCATTCCAGGGGAACACTGAAGCTTTCTTT. V is TRBV2 and J is TRBJ1-1; D possibly corresponds to TRBD1 (5 bases). This CDR3 contains 15 residues. CDR1 is SNHLY and CDR2 is FYNNEI in the germline V gene. Trimming stripped 6 bases from V and 1 base from J, with 15 bases between. The complete variable domain, with remaining parts taken from reference TRBV2 and TRBJ1-1, reads EPEVTQTPSHQVTQMGQEVILRCVPISNHLYFYWYRQILGQKVEFLVSFYNNEISEKSEIFDDQFSVERPDGSNFTLKIRSTKLEDSAMYFCASRPSFQGNTEAFFGQGTRLTVV.

In DNA form, the CDR3 reads TGTGCCAGCAGTTTATCGCCGACAGGGGGCGCAGGCTCCGAGCAGTACTTC. This sequence encodes CASSLSPTGGAGSEQYF. The rearrangement uses TRBV27 and TRBJ2-7; 10 bases are a match to TRBD1. Germline trimming cut 0 bases from V and 6 bases from J; bases unmatched to any gene: 11. The CDR3 loop spans 17 amino acids. CDR1 is MNHEY and CDR2 is SMNVEV in the germline V gene (reference sequence).

This chain links TRBV7-8 with TRBJ1-5; TRBD1 aligns across 7 bases. Per germline, CDR1 SGHVS and CDR2 FQNEAQ. V gave up 0 bases and J gave up 2 bases; unmatched junction bases: 1. This CDR3 has 15 residues. CDR3 protein: CASSLAGQGNQPQHF. CDR3 in DNA: TGTGCCAGCAGCTTAGCCGGACAGGGCAATCAGCCCCAGCATTTT. Based on the CDR3 plus reference TRBV7-8 and TRBJ1-5, the full variable domain is GAGVSQSPRYKVAKRGQDVALRCDPISGHVSLFWYQQALGQGPEFLTYFQNEAQLDKSGLPSDRFFAERPEGSVSTLKIQRTQQEDSAVYLCASSLAGQGNQPQHFGDGTRLSIL.

The V gene is TRBV2, the J gene TRBJ2-1, with D possibly being TRBD1 (5 bases). Germline V gives CDR1 SNHLY, CDR2 FYNNEI. The CDR3 is 15 residues long. Trimming cost V 1 base and J 3 bases, with 10 bases left between them. The DNA of the CDR3 is TGTGCCAGCAGTGAAGAGGCAGGGCGCTACAATGAGCAGTTCTTC. It encodes CASSEEAGRYNEQFF.

The genes are TRBV29-1 and TRBJ2-2; D might be TRBD2 (7 bases). CDR1 is SQVTM, CDR2 ANQGSEA, per germline. The V gene lost 3 bases and the J gene lost 6 bases, with 14 bases spanning the gap. CDR3 size: 14 residues. The CDR3 sequence: CSVDVAGAAGELFF. CDR3 sequence (DNA): TGCAGCGTTGATGTTGCGGGGGCGGCCGGGGAGCTGTTTTTT.

This chain joins TRBV5-5 and TRBJ2-1; TRBD2 agrees at 11 bases. There are 15 residues in the CDR3. V lost 2 bases and J lost 7; bases outside the gene matches: 5. CDR1 and CDR2 (germline): SGHKS, YYEKEE (reference sequence). CDR3 loop: CASSFFTSGGNEQFF. CDR3 nucleotides: TGTGCCAGCAGCTTTTTCACTAGCGGGGGAAATGAGCAGTTCTTC.

V is TRBV6-5 and J is TRBJ2-2, with TRBD1 identical over 10 bases. Germline assignment: CDR1 MNHEY and CDR2 SVGAGI. This CDR3 has 13 residues. The ends lost 6 bases at V and 9 bases at J; junction bases unmatched: 4. CDR3: CASSRDRGRELFF. CDR3 DNA: TGTGCCAGCAGCAGGGACAGGGGCCGGGAGCTGTTTTTT.

This chain joins TRBV10-1 and TRBJ2-5; 10 bases are a match to TRBD1. Germline V gene data show CDR1 as WNHNN and CDR2 as SYGVQD (reference sequence). The CDR3 covers 16 residues. The ends lost 8 bases at V and 5 bases at J; junction bases unmatched: 14. CDR3 nucleotides: TGCGCCAGCTATTGTAGACAGGGGGCTAAATTTGAGACCCAGTACTTC. Protein: CASYCRQGAKFETQYF.

This clone was counted a single time. The chain couples TRBV18 to TRBJ2-7; maybe TRBD2 (6 bases). Looked up from germline, CDR1 is KGHSH and CDR2 is LQKENI. The V end lost 3 bases, the J end lost 1 base, and 13 bases lay between the germline ends. There are 15 residues in the CDR3. DNA of the CDR3: TGTGCCAGCTCACCGCGGGGCCAGCTATCCTACGAGCAGTACTTC. Its protein is CASSPRGQLSYEQYF.

The rearrangement links TRBV6-2 or TRBV6-3 to TRBJ2-3; TRBD2 matches 15 bases. This CDR3 contains 17 residues. Germline V gene data show CDR1 as MNHEY and CDR2 as SVGEGT. V lost 4 bases, J lost 5 bases, and 7 bases stayed unmatched. This CDR3 reads CASSLRTSGRAGDTQYF. The CDR3, as DNA: TGTGCCAGCAGTTTACGGACTAGCGGGAGGGCTGGAGATACGCAGTATTTT.

This sequence joins TRBV7-3 and TRBJ1-6; D is uncertain. V lost 5 bases, J lost 6 bases, and 8 bases lay in between. Germline V gene sequence: CDR1 SGHTA, CDR2 FQGTGA. This CDR3 has 13 amino acids. The chain's CDR3 is CASSPVVNSPLHF. CDR3 nucleotides: TGTGCCAGCAGCCCCGTCGTTAATTCACCCCTCCACTTT.